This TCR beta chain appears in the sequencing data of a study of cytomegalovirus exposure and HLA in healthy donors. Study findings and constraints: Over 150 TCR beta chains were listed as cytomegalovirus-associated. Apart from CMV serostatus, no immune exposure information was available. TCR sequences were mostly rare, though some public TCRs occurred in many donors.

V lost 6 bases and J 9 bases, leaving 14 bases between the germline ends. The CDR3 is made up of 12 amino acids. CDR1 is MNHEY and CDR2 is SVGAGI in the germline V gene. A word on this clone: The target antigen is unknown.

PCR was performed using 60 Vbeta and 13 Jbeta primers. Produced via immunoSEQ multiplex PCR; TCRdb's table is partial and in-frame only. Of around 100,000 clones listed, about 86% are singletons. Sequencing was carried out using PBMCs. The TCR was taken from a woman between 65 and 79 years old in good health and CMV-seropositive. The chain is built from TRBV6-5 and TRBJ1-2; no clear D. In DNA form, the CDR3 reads TGTGCCAGCAGGTCTGGCAGTAATAGCTACACCTTC. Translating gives CASRSGSNSYTF.